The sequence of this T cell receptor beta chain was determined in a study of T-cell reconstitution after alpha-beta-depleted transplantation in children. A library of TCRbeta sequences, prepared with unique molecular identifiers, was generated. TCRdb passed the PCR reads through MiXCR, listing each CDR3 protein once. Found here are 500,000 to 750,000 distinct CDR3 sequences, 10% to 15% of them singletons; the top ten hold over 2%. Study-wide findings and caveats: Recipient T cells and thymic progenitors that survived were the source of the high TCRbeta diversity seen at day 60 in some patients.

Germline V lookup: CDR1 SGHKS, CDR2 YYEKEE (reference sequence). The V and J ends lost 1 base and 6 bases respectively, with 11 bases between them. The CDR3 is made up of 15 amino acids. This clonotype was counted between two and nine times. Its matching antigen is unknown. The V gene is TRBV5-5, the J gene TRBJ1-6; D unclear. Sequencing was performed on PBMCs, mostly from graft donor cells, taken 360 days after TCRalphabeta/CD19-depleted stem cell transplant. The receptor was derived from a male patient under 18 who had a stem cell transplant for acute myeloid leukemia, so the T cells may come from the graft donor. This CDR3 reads CASSLTREGNSPLHF. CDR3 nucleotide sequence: TGTGCCAGCAGCTTGACCCGGGAAGGTAATTCACCCCTCCACTTT.